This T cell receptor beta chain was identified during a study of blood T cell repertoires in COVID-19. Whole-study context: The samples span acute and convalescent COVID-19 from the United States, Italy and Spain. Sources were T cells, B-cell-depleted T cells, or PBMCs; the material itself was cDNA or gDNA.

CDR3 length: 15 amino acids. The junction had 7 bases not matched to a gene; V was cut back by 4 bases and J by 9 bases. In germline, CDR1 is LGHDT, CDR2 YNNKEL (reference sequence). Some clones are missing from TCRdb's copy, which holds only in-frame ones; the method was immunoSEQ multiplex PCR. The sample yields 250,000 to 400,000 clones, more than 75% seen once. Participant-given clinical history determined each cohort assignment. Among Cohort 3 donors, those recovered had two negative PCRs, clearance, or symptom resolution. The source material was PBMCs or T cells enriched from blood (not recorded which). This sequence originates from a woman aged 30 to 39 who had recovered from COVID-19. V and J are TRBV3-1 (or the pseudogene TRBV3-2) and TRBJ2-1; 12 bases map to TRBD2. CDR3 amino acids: CASSPTSGGLGEQFF. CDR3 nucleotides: TGTGCCAGCAGCCCGACTAGCGGGGGCCTAGGTGAGCAGTTCTTC.